This passage covers 18 T cell receptor beta chains from one sample sequenced in a study of blood T cells in healthy people across ages. PCR was performed a second time for about 7 to 11 cycles using a sample-barcoded 5' primer and a J-beta primer mix. Via MiXCR, TCRdb re-called the 5' RACE reads, giving one row per CDR3 protein. The sample has about 570,000 distinct CDR3 sequences, roughly a quarter seen once; the top ten hold less than 20%. Input material: blood. These receptor sequences come from a woman in her 70s in good health.

The chain couples TRBV5-1 to TRBJ1-5; D is unresolved. Per germline, CDR1 SGHRS and CDR2 YFSETQ. Trimming pared 0 bases from V and 3 bases from J, leaving 13 bases between. The CDR3 is 16 residues long. In DNA form, the CDR3 reads TGCGCCAGCAGCTTGGTACCCTCACTTAACAATCAGCCCCAGCATTTT. Translated: CASSLVPSLNNQPQHF.

This clonotype was seen only a few times. J is TRBJ2-7 and V is TRBV29-1; the D gene is possibly TRBD2 (6 bases). The CDR3 covers 14 residues. The germline V and J ends were trimmed by 3 bases and 4 bases, with 16 bases remaining between them. Germline V gene lookup returns CDR1 SQVTM and CDR2 ANQGSEA. CDR3 DNA sequence: TGCAGCGTTGACGGAATCTCGGGGGATTACGAGCAGTACTTC. Its protein is CSVDGISGDYEQYF.

In this sample, this clonotype turned up once. The chain has TRBV20-1 and TRBJ2-4; TRBD2 might be the D (6 bases). The length of the CDR3 is 15 residues. Trimming removed 5 bases at V and 2 bases at J, with 16 bases between. Germline-derived CDR1 and CDR2 are DFQATT and SNEGSKA (reference sequence). CDR3 DNA sequence: TGCAGTGCTCTCCTTGGGGGGACTTCCAAAAACATTCAGTACTTC. Translation: CSALLGGTSKNIQYF.

The chain recombines TRBV5-1 with TRBJ1-6; D not certain. CDR3 size: 15 residues. Germline V lookup: CDR1 SGHRS, CDR2 YFSETQ. V lost 4 bases and J 6 bases, leaving 14 bases between the germline ends. The CDR3 loop is CASSATPQPNSPLHF. CDR3 DNA: TGCGCCAGCAGCGCCACTCCACAGCCTAATTCACCCCTCCACTTT.

The sample holds a few counts of this clonotype. The chain recombines TRBV2 with TRBJ2-7; D gene uncertain. The CDR3 spans 12 residues. Trimming took 5 bases from V and 3 from J, leaving 8 bases between them. The germline CDR1 and CDR2 sequences are SNHLY and FYNNEI. Here the CDR3 DNA reads TGTGCCAGCAGTCAGGACCTCTACGAGCAGTACTTC. Its protein is CASSQDLYEQYF.

V gene TRBV20-1 combines with J gene TRBJ2-3; weak D call: TRBD1 (6 bases). The CDR3 has 12 residues. The V gene's germline CDR1 is DFQATT and CDR2 SNEGSKA (reference sequence). Trimming removed 3 bases from V and 4 bases from J, with 8 bases in between. The CDR3 coding sequence is TGCAGTGCTAGTCCAGGGGCAGATACGCAGTATTTT. This gives the protein CSASPGADTQYF.

This clonotype was observed a handful of times. The V gene is TRBV20-1, the J gene TRBJ2-4, with D perhaps assigned TRBD1 or TRBD2 (6 bases each). This CDR3 contains 15 residues. The germline CDR1 and CDR2 sequences are DFQATT and SNEGSKA (reference sequence). Trimming took 5 bases from V and 2 from J, leaving 16 bases between them. CDR3 sequence reads: CSALLRGTSKNIQYF. Written as DNA, the CDR3 is TGCAGTGCTCTCCTTAGGGGGACTTCCAAAAACATTCAGTACTTC.

The V call is TRBV12-3 or TRBV12-4, the J call TRBJ2-1; 12 nucleotides align to TRBD2. Trimming at V came to 5 bases and at J to 0 bases, leaving 8 bases not matched to a gene. This CDR3 is 18 amino acids long. The CDR3 reads CASSQGLAGLRSYNEQFF. The CDR3 nucleotides read TGTGCCAGCAGTCAAGGACTAGCGGGGCTTCGCTCCTACAATGAGCAGTTCTTC.

The chain has TRBV7-9 and TRBJ1-2; D unclear. CDR3 length: 14 amino acids. V dropped 3 bases and J dropped 7 bases, with 15 bases sitting between them. CDR1 SEHNR and CDR2 FQNEAQ come from the germline V gene (reference sequence). The CDR3 here is CASSFGGKAIGYTF. CDR3 coding DNA: TGTGCCAGCAGCTTTGGAGGGAAGGCGATTGGCTACACCTTC.

CDR3 in amino acids: CASTPGTSRLSTEAFF. The CDR3 DNA follows: TGTGCCAGCACGCCGGGGACCTCCCGCTTATCCACTGAAGCTTTCTTT. The chain uses TRBV12-3 or TRBV12-4 and TRBJ1-1, with D possibly being TRBD1 (5 bases). Trimming cost V 7 bases and J 4 bases, with 22 bases left between them. The CDR3 covers 16 residues.

A word on this clonotype: The junction departs from germline at one end; a sequencing error may be responsible. The CDR3 loop is CACSFRVGPNTEAFF. CDR3 in DNA: TGTGCCTGCAGCTTCAGGGTGGGGCCGAACACTGAAGCTTTCTTT. The gene calls are TRBV7-2 and TRBJ1-1; D is possibly TRBD1 (5 bases). In germline, CDR1 is SGHTA, CDR2 FQGNSA. The length of the CDR3 is 15 residues.

Remarks on this clonotype: A much larger clonotype is one base distant, so this may be a read error. V and J are TRBV7-2 and TRBJ2-5, with D tentatively TRBD2 (7 bases). The CDR3 spans 17 residues. Germline assignment: CDR1 SGHTA and CDR2 FQGNSA. The V end was cut by 4 bases, the J end by 4 bases, with 22 bases between. The DNA for the CDR3 is TGTGCCAGCAGCTCAAAAACCACGGGGGGCCAGCCAGAGACCCAGTACTTC. Its protein is CASSSKTTGGQPETQYF.

This clonotype was recorded many times. The chain is built from TRBV7-3 and TRBJ2-1; a possible D gene is TRBD1 (6 bases). Trimming took off 4 bases at V and 3 bases at J, with 13 bases between the two ends. The CDR3 has 15 residues. The germline gives CDR1 SGHTA, CDR2 FQGTGA. CDR3: CASSSTGDNYNEQFF. The DNA for the CDR3 is TGTGCCAGCAGCTCGACAGGAGACAACTACAATGAGCAGTTCTTC.

The rearrangement joins TRBV20-1 to TRBJ1-1; D possibly corresponds to TRBD1 (5 bases). CDR1 is DFQATT and CDR2 is SNEGSKA in the germline V gene (reference sequence). The CDR3 totals 13 residues. Between the trimmed V and J ends, which lost 1 base and 8 bases, there was a span of 14 bases. CDR3 sequence reads: CSARGGWRGEAFF. CDR3 DNA sequence: TGCAGTGCTAGAGGAGGATGGAGGGGAGAAGCTTTCTTT.

This clonotype was seen more than once but under ten times. The CDR3, as DNA: TGTGCCAGCAGGAATCCGGGGTTTCCCTACGAGCAGTACTTC. Amino acid sequence: CASRNPGFPYEQYF. This chain connects TRBV6-2 or TRBV6-3 to TRBJ2-7, with a weak D call TRBD2 (5 bases). The germline V gene encodes CDR1 MNHEY and CDR2 SVGEGT. The germline V and J ends were trimmed by 6 bases and 2 bases, with 14 bases remaining between them. CDR3 length equals 14 residues.

This chain uses TRBV4-3 with TRBJ2-3, with 7 bases identical to TRBD1. The trim removed 2 bases at V and 3 bases at J, leaving 8 bases unmatched. Germline V gene lookup returns CDR1 LGHNA and CDR2 YSLEER. The CDR3 runs 16 residues. CDR3 bases: TGCGCCAGCAGCCAATACAGGGGCCCGGGGACAGATACGCAGTATTTT. Translating gives CASSQYRGPGTDTQYF.

The gene calls are TRBV20-1 and TRBJ2-7; weak D call: TRBD2 (5 bases). The CDR3 is 13 residues long. Germline CDR1 and CDR2: DFQATT and SNEGSKA (reference sequence). The V and J ends lost 0 bases and 7 bases respectively, with 13 bases between them. CDR3 loop: CSARDGTGWEQYF. CDR3 nucleotide sequence: TGCAGTGCTAGAGATGGCACGGGGTGGGAGCAGTACTTC.

This clonotype turned up a few times. The CDR3 region is CASSWSSGDTDTQYF. DNA of the CDR3: TGTGCCAGCAGTTGGAGTAGCGGGGACACAGATACGCAGTATTTT. The V gene is TRBV6-2 or TRBV6-3, the J gene TRBJ2-3, with TRBD2 matching 8 bases. Germline V gene data show CDR1 as MNHEY and CDR2 as SVGEGT. V dropped 4 bases and J dropped 2; count of bases not matched to a gene: 5. The CDR3 sequence is 15 residues long.